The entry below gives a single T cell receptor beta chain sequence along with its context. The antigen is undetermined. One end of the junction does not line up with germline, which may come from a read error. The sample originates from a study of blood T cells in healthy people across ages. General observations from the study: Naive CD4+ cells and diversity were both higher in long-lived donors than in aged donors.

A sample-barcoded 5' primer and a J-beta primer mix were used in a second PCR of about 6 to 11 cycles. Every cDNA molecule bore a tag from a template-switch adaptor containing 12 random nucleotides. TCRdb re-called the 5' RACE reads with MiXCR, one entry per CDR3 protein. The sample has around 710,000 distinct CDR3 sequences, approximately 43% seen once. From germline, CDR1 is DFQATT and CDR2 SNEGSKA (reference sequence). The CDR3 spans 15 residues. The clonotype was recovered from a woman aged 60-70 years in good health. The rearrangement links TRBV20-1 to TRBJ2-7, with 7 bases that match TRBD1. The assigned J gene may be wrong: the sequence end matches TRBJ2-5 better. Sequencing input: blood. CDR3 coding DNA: TGCAATGCTAGAGATCGGGAAGGGGGCGCCGAGACCCAGTACTTC. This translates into CNARDREGGAETQYF.